This T cell receptor beta chain was found in a study of beta chain features in type 1 diabetes. The study's findings and limits: Here, the possible influence of HLA type (on TCRB rearrangement) remained unresolved.

V was pared by 1 base and J by 4 bases, with 3 bases of the junction left unmatched. CDR3 length: 15 amino acids. CDR1 and CDR2 (germline): SGHTA, FQGNSA. Every bit of the isolated RNA underwent reverse transcription, so sequencing read expressed TCRB transcripts. Using immunoSEQ multiplex PCR, the repertoire was profiled, and TCRdb retains in-frame clones only, with some absent. The sample carries 150,000 to 190,000 clones, 8.1% recorded once. The sample holds a few counts of this clone. The antigen is undetermined. This chain connects TRBV7-2 to TRBJ2-3; 9 bases agree with TRBD2. Sequenced input: central memory CD4+ T cells from blood. This TCR came from a man aged 18 to 30 in good health. The DNA of the CDR3 is TGTGCCAGCAGCTTAGTGGCGGGAGGGGCAGATACGCAGTATTTT. Its translation: CASSLVAGGADTQYF.